The 11 T cell receptor beta chains listed next were all sequenced from one sample in a study of blood T cell repertoires in COVID-19 (dated by TCRdb to the early 2020s). Libraries were made using the immunoSEQ multiplex PCR assay. TCRdb obtained this table from immuneACCESS and retained in-frame rearrangements with V and J assigned. These tables miss some clones; where compared with another copy, unresolved V genes account for less than half of the shortfall, and the remainder is unexplained. This sample is represented by about 89,000 clones; 85% to 95% of them were singletons. Roughly 2.2% of the sample is held by the ten biggest clonotypes. Specimen: peripheral blood. The origin of the receptors is a human donor with active COVID-19. The donor label of this sample is uncertain.

This chain joins TRBV6-6 and TRBJ1-1; no firm D call. Germline assignment: CDR1 MNHNY and CDR2 SVGAGI (reference sequence). The CDR3 sequence is 14 residues long. The V end was cut by 1 base, the J end by 1 base, with 7 bases between. As DNA, the CDR3 is TGTGCCAGCAGTTACTTTACTCGGAACACTGAAGCTTTCTTT. This codes for CASSYFTRNTEAFF.

This clone has just one count. The rearrangement links TRBV9 to TRBJ1-4, with 9 bases matching TRBD1. The CDR3 consists of 15 residues. The V segment lost 3 bases and the J segment 6 bases; nucleotides outside the gene matches: 6. The germline V gene encodes CDR1 SGDLS and CDR2 YYNGEE. The chain's CDR3 is CASSAGTGRHEKLFF. DNA for the CDR3: TGTGCCAGCAGCGCAGGGACAGGGCGTCATGAAAAACTGTTTTTT.

The CDR3 nucleotides are TGTGCCAGCAGCTTGGGACAGGGGGTGACGGAGACCCAGTACTTC. This codes for CASSLGQGVTETQYF. The V and J genes are TRBV5-4 and TRBJ2-5; 9 bases map to TRBD1. Trimming cost V 0 bases and J 5 bases; bases outside gene matches: 5. This CDR3 comprises 15 residues. Germline CDR1 is SGHNT and CDR2 is YYREEE (reference sequence).

The chain has TRBV7-2 and TRBJ1-1, with 7 nucleotides matching TRBD1. Germline CDR1 is SGHTA and CDR2 is FQGNSA. After removal of 5 bases from V and 6 bases from J, the junction contained 9 bases not matched to a gene. This CDR3 has 14 amino acids. In DNA, the CDR3 is TGTGCCAGCAGCGCACAGGGGAGTGACGCTGAAGCTTTCTTT. It is translated as CASSAQGSDAEAFF.

The rearrangement joins TRBV4-2 to TRBJ2-3; maybe TRBD2 (5 bases). This CDR3 spans 13 amino acids. V lost 5 bases and J 3 bases, leaving 9 bases between the germline ends. Per germline, CDR1 LGHNA and CDR2 YNFKEQ. The CDR3 DNA reads as TGTGCCAGCAGCAGAGGGAATACAGATACGCAGTATTTT. This sequence encodes CASSRGNTDTQYF.

The CDR3: CASSLAGQGTDTQYF. In DNA form, the CDR3 reads TGTGCCAGCAGCTTGGCTGGACAGGGGACAGATACGCAGTATTTT. The gene calls are TRBV5-4 and TRBJ2-3, with 9 bases identical to TRBD1. CDR1 SGHNT and CDR2 YYREEE come from the germline V gene (reference sequence). The junction had 2 bases not matched to a gene; V was cut back by 0 bases and J by 3 bases. This CDR3 spans 15 amino acids.

This sequence joins TRBV5-4 and TRBJ1-2, with 7 bases lining up with TRBD1. The V gene end was trimmed by 2 bases and the J gene end by 2 bases; junction bases not matched to a gene: 9. The length of the CDR3 is 16 residues. Per germline, CDR1 SGHNT and CDR2 YYREEE (reference sequence). CDR3 bases: TGTGCCAGCAGCTTAGATCGGGACAGATCGAACTATGGCTACACCTTC. Its protein is CASSLDRDRSNYGYTF.

The chain has TRBV5-4 and TRBJ2-7; D gene ambiguous. Germline CDR1 SGHNT, CDR2 YYREEE (reference sequence). This CDR3 contains 16 residues. The V end was cut by 0 bases, the J end by 1 base, with 14 bases between. CDR3 bases: TGTGCCAGCAGCTTGGCCGGCAGCAAGACATCCTACGAGCAGTACTTC. This codes for CASSLAGSKTSYEQYF.

The chain uses TRBV5-4 and TRBJ2-7; TRBD1 aligns across 10 bases. CDR3 size: 14 residues. Germline V lookup: CDR1 SGHNT, CDR2 YYREEE (reference sequence). J gave up 4 bases and V 4 bases, and 5 bases lay outside the gene matches. In DNA, the CDR3 is TGTGCCAGCAGCCCCCGGGACAGGGGATACGAGCAGTACTTC. Translated, it gives CASSPRDRGYEQYF.

J is TRBJ2-2 and V is TRBV11-2; D is uncertain. From germline, CDR1 is SGHAT and CDR2 FQNNGV. The CDR3 runs 15 residues. The germline V and J ends were trimmed by 2 bases and 5 bases, with 12 bases remaining between them. CDR3 loop: CASSLTPGGTGELFF. For the CDR3, the DNA is TGTGCCAGCAGCTTAACCCCGGGTGGAACCGGGGAGCTGTTTTTT.

The chain has TRBV7-9 and TRBJ2-7, with TRBD1 matching 8 bases. J gave up 2 bases and V 5 bases, and 5 bases lay outside the gene matches. Germline V gene sequence: CDR1 SEHNR, CDR2 FQNEAQ (reference sequence). The CDR3 loop spans 14 amino acids. In DNA form, the CDR3 reads TGTGCCAGCAGCCACCCGGACAGGGCCTACGAGCAGTACTTC. Protein product: CASSHPDRAYEQYF. Together with reference TRBV7-9 and TRBJ2-7, the CDR3 gives the full variable domain: DTGVSQNPRHKITKRGQNVTFRCDPISEHNRLYWYRQTLGQGPEFLTYFQNEAQLEKSRLLSDRFSAERPKGSFSTLEIQRTEQGDSAMYLCASSHPDRAYEQYFGPGTRLTVT.